The present entry profiles one TCR beta chain with its context. This clone's antigen is unknown. Base qualities were left out, and no much larger clone turns up one base away. The data were obtained in a study of blood T cell repertoires in COVID-19 (TCRdb year 2020). Study-wide context: Collaborator samples came from the United States, Italy and Spain and covered acute and convalescent phases of COVID-19. Deeply sampled blood TCRbeta repertoires from subjects exposed to, actively infected with, or recovered from COVID-19 were included in the dataset. A freely available public database, intended as a resource for researchers studying the immune response to SARS-CoV-2, is where the repertoires were released. The samples were drawn from the first 160 participants of the ongoing ImmuneRACE study and from 950 to 1,500 subjects provided by 6 global collaborators. Where HLA class I and class II types were available, the types were taken from metadata supplied by the sample provider, not from assay-based typing. Sample metadata almost always included a de-identified subject ID, COVID-19 status, age in years and sex. The material from the prospective study consisted of cDNA or gDNA derived from T cells, B-cell-depleted T cells, or PBMCs.

The paper as a whole reports these results and caveats: The quantity of clinical and demographic metadata differed by source and by participant and was supplied without curation.

TCRbeta CDR3 regions were amplified from genomic DNA using the immunoSEQ Assay, a bias-controlled multiplex PCR. The source study handled its data this way. The number of nucleated cells in each sample was estimated by amplification of reference gene primers within the assay. To quantify the absolute abundance of each unique TCRbeta CDR3 rearrangement, sequence reads were collapsed and filtered. For each sample, productive Simpson clonality was calculated as the square root of Simpson's diversity index across productive rearrangements. Here the immuneACCESS table is served through TCRdb, limited to in-frame sequences with V and J called. Missing clones are a known gap in these copies; in checked studies unresolved V genes cover under half, and the rest lacks a known reason. The V and J calls and the clone size are those of that table, but D and trimming were determined from the DNA. The sample profile shows approximately 63,000 clones; about 70% of them were found once. The top ten clones comprise about 50% of the sample.

From a lookup of the germline V gene, CDR1 and CDR2 are MNHEY and SVGAGI. V trim: 6 bases; J trim: 0 bases; unmatched bases: 4. The CDR3, from cysteine to phenylalanine, totals 15 residues. Of the read, only the CDR3 DNA is kept; its 45 bases are in frame from base 1. Whole blood was collected in K2EDTA tubes by collaborating institutions according to the institutions' own protocols. Collaborator samples were shipped for TCRbeta analysis as frozen whole blood, isolated PBMCs, or DNA extracted from either sample type. Sequenced input: peripheral blood. This sequence was found in a woman of 80 years or more with acute or convalescent COVID-19. This sequence uses TRBV6-5 and TRBJ2-2, with 7 middle bases fitting TRBD1. The nucleotide sequence is TGTGCCAGCAGAAGACAGGGCTCGAACACCGGGGAGCTGTTTTTT. Its amino acids are CASRRQGSNTGELFF.